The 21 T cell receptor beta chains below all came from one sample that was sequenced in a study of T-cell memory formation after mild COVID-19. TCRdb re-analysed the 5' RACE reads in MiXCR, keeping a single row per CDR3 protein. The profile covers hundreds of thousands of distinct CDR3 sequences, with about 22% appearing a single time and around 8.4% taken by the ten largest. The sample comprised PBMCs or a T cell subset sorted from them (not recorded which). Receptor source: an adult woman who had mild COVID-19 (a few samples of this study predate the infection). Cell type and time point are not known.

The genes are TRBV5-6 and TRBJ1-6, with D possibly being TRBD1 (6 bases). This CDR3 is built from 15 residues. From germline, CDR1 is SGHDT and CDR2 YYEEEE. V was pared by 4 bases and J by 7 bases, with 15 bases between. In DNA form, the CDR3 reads TGTGCCAGCAGCCTACAGGGAAGTAGGAATTCACCCCTCCACTTT. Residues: CASSLQGSRNSPLHF. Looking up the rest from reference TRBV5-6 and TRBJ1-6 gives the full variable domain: DAGVTQSPTHLIKTRGQQVTLRCSPKSGHDTVSWYQQALGQGPQFIFQYYEEEERQRGNFPDRFSGHQFPNYSSELNVNALLLGDSALYLCASSLQGSRNSPLHFGNGTRLTVT.

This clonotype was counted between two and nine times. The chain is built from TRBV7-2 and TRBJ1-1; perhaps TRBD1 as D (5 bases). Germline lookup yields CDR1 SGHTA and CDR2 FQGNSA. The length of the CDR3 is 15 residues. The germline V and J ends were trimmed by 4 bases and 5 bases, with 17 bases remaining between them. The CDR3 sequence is CASSSSLAGRTEAFF. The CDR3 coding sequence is TGTGCCAGCAGCTCATCTCTCGCAGGGCGGACTGAAGCTTTCTTT.

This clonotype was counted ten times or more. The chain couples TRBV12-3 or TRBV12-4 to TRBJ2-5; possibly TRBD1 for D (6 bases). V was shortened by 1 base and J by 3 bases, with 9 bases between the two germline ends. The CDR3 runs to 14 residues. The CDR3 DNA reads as TGTGCCAGCAGTTTAGGAGACAGGAAAGAGACCCAGTACTTC. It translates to CASSLGDRKETQYF.

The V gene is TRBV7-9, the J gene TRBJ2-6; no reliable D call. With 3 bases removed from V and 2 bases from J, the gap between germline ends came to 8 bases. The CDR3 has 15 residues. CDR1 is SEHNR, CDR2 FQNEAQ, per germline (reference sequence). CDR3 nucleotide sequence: TGTGCCAGCAGCTTGGGCATCCCTGGGGCCAACGTCCTGACTTTC. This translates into CASSLGIPGANVLTF. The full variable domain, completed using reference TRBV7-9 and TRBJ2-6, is DTGVSQNPRHKITKRGQNVTFRCDPISEHNRLYWYRQTLGQGPEFLTYFQNEAQLEKSRLLSDRFSAERPKGSFSTLEIQRTEQGDSAMYLCASSLGIPGANVLTFGAGSRLTVL.

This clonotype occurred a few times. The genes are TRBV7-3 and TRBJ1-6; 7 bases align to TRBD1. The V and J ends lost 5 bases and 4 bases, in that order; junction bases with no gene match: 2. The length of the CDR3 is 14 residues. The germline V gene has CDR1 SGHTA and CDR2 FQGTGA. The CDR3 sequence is CASSLTGYNSPLHF. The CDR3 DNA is TGTGCCAGCAGCCTGACAGGGTATAATTCACCCCTCCACTTT.

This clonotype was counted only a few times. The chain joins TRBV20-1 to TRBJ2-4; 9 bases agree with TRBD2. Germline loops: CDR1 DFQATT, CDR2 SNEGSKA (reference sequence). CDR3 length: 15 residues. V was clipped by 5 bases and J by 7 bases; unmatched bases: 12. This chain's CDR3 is CSAPWGGRALNIQYF. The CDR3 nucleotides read TGCAGTGCTCCCTGGGGCGGGAGGGCCTTGAACATTCAGTACTTC.

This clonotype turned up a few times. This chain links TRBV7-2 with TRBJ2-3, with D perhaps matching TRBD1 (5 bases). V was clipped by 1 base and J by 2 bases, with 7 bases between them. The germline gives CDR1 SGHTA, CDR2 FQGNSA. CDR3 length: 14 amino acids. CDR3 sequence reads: CASSLGTLTDTQYF. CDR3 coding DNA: TGTGCCAGCAGCTTAGGGACACTCACAGATACGCAGTATTTT.

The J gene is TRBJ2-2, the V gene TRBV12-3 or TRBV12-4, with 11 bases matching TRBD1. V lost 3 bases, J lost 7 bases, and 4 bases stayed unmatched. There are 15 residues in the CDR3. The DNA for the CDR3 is TGTGCCAGCAGTTTTATGGACAGGGGGCACGGGGAGCTGTTTTTT. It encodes CASSFMDRGHGELFF.

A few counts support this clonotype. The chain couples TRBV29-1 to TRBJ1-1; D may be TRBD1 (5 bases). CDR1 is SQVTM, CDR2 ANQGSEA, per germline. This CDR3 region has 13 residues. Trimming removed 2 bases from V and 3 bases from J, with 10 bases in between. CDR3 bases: TGCAGCGTTGAATATGGGACTTACACTGAAGCTTTCTTT. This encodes CSVEYGTYTEAFF.

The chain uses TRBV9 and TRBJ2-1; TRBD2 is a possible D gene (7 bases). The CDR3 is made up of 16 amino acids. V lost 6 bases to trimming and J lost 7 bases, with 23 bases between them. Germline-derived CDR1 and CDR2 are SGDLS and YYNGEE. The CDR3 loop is CASTPPGRGEWNEQFF. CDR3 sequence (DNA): TGTGCCAGCACCCCTCCGGGGAGGGGGGAGTGGAATGAGCAGTTCTTC.

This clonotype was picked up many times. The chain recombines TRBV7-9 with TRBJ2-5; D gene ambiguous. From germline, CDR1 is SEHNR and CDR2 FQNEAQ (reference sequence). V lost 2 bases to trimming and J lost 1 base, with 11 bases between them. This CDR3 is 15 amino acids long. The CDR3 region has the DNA TGTGCCAGCAGCTTATTTTTGCTGGGCCAAGAGACCCAGTACTTC. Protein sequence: CASSLFLLGQETQYF.

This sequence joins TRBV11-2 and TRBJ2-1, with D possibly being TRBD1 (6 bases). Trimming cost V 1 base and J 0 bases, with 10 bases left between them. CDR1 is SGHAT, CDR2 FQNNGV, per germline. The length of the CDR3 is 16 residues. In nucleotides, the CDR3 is TGTGCCAGCAGCTTAGTTGGCAGGGGCTCCTACAATGAGCAGTTCTTC. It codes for CASSLVGRGSYNEQFF.

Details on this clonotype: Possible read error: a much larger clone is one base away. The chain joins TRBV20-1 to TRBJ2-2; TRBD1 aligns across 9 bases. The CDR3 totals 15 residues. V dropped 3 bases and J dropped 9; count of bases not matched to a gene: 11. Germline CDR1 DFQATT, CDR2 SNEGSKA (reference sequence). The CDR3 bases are TGCAGTGCTAGTCCGGGACAGGGAAGAACCTGGGAGCTGTTTTTT. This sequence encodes CSASPGQGRTWELFF.

The CDR3 sequence is CASSLAIGWGENSPLHF. The CDR3 nucleotides are TGTGCCAGCAGTTTAGCGATAGGTTGGGGAGAGAATTCACCCCTCCACTTT. The V gene is TRBV12-3 or TRBV12-4, the J gene TRBJ1-6; D not certain. The CDR3 has 17 residues. V gave up 0 bases and J gave up 7 bases, with 16 bases separating them.

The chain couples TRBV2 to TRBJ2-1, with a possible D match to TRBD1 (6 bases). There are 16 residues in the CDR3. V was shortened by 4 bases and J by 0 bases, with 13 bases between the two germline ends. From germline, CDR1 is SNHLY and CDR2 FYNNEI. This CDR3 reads CASSGDRRSSYNEQFF. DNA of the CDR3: TGTGCCAGCAGTGGTGACAGGCGGAGCTCCTACAATGAGCAGTTCTTC.

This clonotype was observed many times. The CDR3 region is CASSTGTSGRFEETQYF. The CDR3 bases are TGCGCCAGCAGCACCGGGACTAGCGGGAGGTTTGAAGAGACCCAGTACTTC. This chain links TRBV5-1 with TRBJ2-5, with 15 bases lining up with TRBD2. CDR3 length: 17 residues. The ends lost 4 bases at V and 3 bases at J; junction bases unmatched: 7. CDR1 and CDR2 (germline): SGHRS, YFSETQ. The variable domain in full, completed from reference TRBV5-1 and TRBJ2-5, reads KAGVTQTPRYLIKTRGQQVTLSCSPISGHRSVSWYQQTPGQGLQFLFEYFSETQRNKGNFPGRFSGRQFSNSRSEMNVSTLELGDSALYLCASSTGTSGRFEETQYFGPGTRLLVL.

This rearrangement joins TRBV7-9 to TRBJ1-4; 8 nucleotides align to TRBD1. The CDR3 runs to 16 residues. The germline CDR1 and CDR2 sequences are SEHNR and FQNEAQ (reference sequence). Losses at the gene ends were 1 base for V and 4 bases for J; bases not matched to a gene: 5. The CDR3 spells CASSLEGQVVNEKLFF. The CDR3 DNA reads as TGTGCCAGCAGCTTAGAGGGACAGGTCGTTAATGAAAAACTGTTTTTT.

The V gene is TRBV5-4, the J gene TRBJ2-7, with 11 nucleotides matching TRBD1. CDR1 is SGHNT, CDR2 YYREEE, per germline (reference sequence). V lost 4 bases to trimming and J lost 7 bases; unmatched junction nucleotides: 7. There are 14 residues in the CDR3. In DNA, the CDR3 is TGTGCCAGCAGCCTACGGACAGGGGGCGAAGAGCAGTACTTC. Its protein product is CASSLRTGGEEQYF.

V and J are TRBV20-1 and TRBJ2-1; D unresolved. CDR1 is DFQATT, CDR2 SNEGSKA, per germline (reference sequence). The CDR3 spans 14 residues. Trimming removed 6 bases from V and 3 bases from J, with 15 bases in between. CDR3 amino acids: CSAAPELRYNEQFF. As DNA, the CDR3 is TGCAGTGCCGCCCCAGAATTACGCTACAATGAGCAGTTCTTC.

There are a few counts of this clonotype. CDR3 amino acids: CASSQGVLAGGQETQYF. DNA for the CDR3: TGCGCCAGCAGCCAAGGGGTCCTAGCGGGGGGGCAAGAGACCCAGTACTTC. The chain uses TRBV4-1 and TRBJ2-5; 12 bases are a match to TRBD2. CDR1 and CDR2 (germline): MGHRA, YSYEKL. V lost 1 base and J lost 2; bases outside the gene matches: 5. The CDR3 extends over 17 amino acids.

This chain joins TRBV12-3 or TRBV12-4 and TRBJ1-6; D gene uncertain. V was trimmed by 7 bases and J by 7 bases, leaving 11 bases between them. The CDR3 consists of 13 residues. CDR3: CASKPGGNSPLHF. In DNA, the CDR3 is TGTGCCAGCAAACCGGGAGGAAATTCACCCCTCCACTTT.